The clone carrying this T cell receptor (beta chain) was seen at least ten times. Its antigen remains unknown. The data are from a study of CD8 T cells in ankylosing spondylitis. General study findings and limits: A TCR beta motif of under 10 highly homologous variants appeared characteristic of ankylosing spondylitis blood. In peripheral blood, disease-linked CD8+ clones occurred at relatively low frequencies. Matched ankylosing spondylitis synovial fluid reportedly contained a significantly enriched population of disease-linked clones.

In making TCR beta libraries, quantitative 5'-RACE with molecular barcodes was used. TCRdb analysed the 5' RACE reads with MiXCR anew, one entry per CDR3 protein. The sample contains 300,000 to 350,000 distinct CDR3 sequences, around 20% of which appear only once. Germline values: CDR1 SGHVS, CDR2 FNYEAQ. The CDR3 covers 13 residues. V was trimmed by 2 bases and J by 5 bases, leaving 10 bases between them. The V call is TRBV7-6, the J call TRBJ2-7; D possibly corresponds to TRBD2 (5 bases). The receptor was isolated from a female donor with ankylosing spondylitis or in good health (not recorded which). The sequenced material came from blood, either unsorted or a sorted T cell fraction (not recorded which). CDR3 amino acids: CASSLLRADEQYF. CDR3 coding DNA: TGTGCCAGCAGCTTATTGCGAGCGGACGAGCAGTACTTC. Looking up the rest from reference TRBV7-6 and TRBJ2-7 gives the full variable domain: GAGVSQSPRYKVTKRGQDVALRCDPISGHVSLYWYRQALGQGPEFLTYFNYEAQQDKSGLPNDRFSAERPEGSISTLTIQRTEQRDSAMYRCASSLLRADEQYFGPGTRLTVT.